The rows below give T cell receptor beta chains drawn from one sample of a study of OX40 agonist ivuxolimab in advanced cancers. Clones were sequenced by immunoSEQ multiplex PCR, and TCRdb holds only the in-frame ones, with some missing. The top ten hold roughly 10% of the sample, which has 30,000 or so clones, roughly 79% seen once. Sequencing was performed on CD4+ or CD8+ T cells sorted from blood, taken in a trial of the OX40 agonist ivuxolimab. The receptors come from an adult with an advanced solid tumor such as melanoma, head and neck, liver or kidney cancer. CDR3s include the opening cysteine and the closing phenylalanine or tryptophan. Each record gives: clone size, D gene, V gene, J gene, CDR3 DNA, CDR3 protein. A D gene is named only where the DNA matches it firmly. Clone size is not always given. Where it is, it says once, few, many or a class for expanded clones.

>.|.|TRBV5-6|TRBJ1-1
TGTGCCAGCAGCTTGACCGAAACCCAGCTATTGGAAGCTTTCTTT
CASSLTETQLLEAFF
>once|.|TRBV9|TRBJ2-7
TGTGCCAGCAGCGTAGAAGGCGGGGCCCTAAAGGAGCAGTACTTC
CASSVEGGALKEQYF
>.|TRBD1|TRBV9|TRBJ1-6
TGTGCCAGCAGCGAACCGGGACAGGGGTTAAGTTCACCCCTCCACTTT
CASSEPGQGLSSPLHF
>.|.|TRBV7-9|TRBJ2-7
TGTGCCAGCAGCACCAACACAGGGGGGGGGACCTACGAGCAGTACTTC
CASSTNTGGGTYEQYF
>.|.|TRBV27|TRBJ2-7
TGTGCCAGCAGTTTTGCAGGAGGGGAGCAGTACTTC
CASSFAGGEQYF
>medium-sized|TRBD1|TRBV5-1|TRBJ1-6
TGCGCCAGCAGCTCCGGGACAGGGGGTGGGTCACCCCTCCACTTT
CASSSGTGGGSPLHF
>.|TRBD1|TRBV9|TRBJ2-2
TGTGCCAGCAGCGCGCCCGGGACAGGGTGGACCGGGGAGCTGTTTTTT
CASSAPGTGWTGELFF
>.|TRBD1|TRBV7-8|TRBJ2-3
TGTGCCAGCAGCTTAGTCGAGGGGGCCCCAAATACGCAGTATTTT
CASSLVEGAPNTQYF
>.|TRBD1|TRBV11-2|TRBJ2-7
TGTGCCAGCAGCTTATCAGGGACAGGGTCCTACGAGCAGTACTTC
CASSLSGTGSYEQYF
>.|.|TRBV21-1|TRBJ1-2
TGTGCCAGCAGCAACAGGGACTACCGGAATGGCTACACCTTC
CASSNRDYRNGYTF
>.|TRBD1|TRBV5-4|TRBJ2-1
TGTGCCAGCAGTCCACAGGGGACTGAGCAGTTCTTC
CASSPQGTEQFF
>.|.|TRBV7-6|TRBJ2-1
TGTGCCAGCAGCCTCCTCTGGGGGCAGGGCCCCTACAATGAGCAGTTCTTC
CASSLLWGQGPYNEQFF
>.|TRBD2|TRBV4-2|TRBJ2-1
TGTGCCAGCAGCCAAGAGGAACTAGCGGGCAATGAGCAGTTCTTC
CASSQEELAGNEQFF
>few|.|TRBV9|TRBJ1-2
TGTGCCAGCAGTGTCGGGGGTGACTATGGCTACACCTTC
CASSVGGDYGYTF
>.|TRBD1|TRBV6-1|TRBJ2-7
TGTGCCAGCAGTGAAGGGGACAGGTCCTACGAGCAGTACTTC
CASSEGDRSYEQYF
>.|.|TRBV19|TRBJ1-1
TGTGCCAGTAGTATAGATCCGTTAAACACTGAAGCTTTCTTT
CASSIDPLNTEAFF